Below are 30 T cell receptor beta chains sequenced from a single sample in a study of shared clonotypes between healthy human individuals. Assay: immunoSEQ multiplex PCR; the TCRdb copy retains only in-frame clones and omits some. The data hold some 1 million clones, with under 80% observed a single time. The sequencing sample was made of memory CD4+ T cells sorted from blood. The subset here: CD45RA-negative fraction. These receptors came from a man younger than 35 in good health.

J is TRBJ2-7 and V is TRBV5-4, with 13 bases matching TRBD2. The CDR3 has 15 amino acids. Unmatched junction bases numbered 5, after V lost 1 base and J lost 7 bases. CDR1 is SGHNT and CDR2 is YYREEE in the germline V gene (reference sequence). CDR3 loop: CASSLPGLAGSEQYF. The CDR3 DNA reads TGTGCCAGCAGCTTGCCGGGACTAGCGGGGAGTGAGCAGTACTTC.

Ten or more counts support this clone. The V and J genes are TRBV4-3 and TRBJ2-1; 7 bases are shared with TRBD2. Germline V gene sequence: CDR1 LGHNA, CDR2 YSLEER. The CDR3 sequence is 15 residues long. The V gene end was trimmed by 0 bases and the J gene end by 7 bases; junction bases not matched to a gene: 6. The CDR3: CASSQDGGSLNEQFF. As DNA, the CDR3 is TGCGCCAGCAGCCAAGACGGCGGGAGTTTGAATGAGCAGTTCTTC.

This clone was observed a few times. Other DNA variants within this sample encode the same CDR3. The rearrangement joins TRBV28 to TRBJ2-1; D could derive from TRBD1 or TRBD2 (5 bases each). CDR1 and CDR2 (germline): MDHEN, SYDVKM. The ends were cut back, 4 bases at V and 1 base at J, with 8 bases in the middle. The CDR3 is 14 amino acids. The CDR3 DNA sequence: TGTGCCAGCAGTTCGGGGCAGTCCTACAATGAGCAGTTCTTC. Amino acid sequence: CASSSGQSYNEQFF.

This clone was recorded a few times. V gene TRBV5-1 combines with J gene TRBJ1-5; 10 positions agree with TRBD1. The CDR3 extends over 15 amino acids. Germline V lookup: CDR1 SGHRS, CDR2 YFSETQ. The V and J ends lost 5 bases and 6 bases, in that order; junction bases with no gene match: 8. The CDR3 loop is CASRTGTGAGQPQHF. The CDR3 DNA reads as TGCGCCAGCAGAACCGGGACAGGGGCCGGTCAGCCCCAGCATTTT.

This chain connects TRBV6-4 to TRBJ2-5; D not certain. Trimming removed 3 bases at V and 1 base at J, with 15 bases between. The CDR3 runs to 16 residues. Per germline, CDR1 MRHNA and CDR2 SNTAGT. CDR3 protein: CASSETYDTPQETQYF. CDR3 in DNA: TGTGCCAGCAGTGAGACATACGACACACCCCAAGAGACCCAGTACTTC.

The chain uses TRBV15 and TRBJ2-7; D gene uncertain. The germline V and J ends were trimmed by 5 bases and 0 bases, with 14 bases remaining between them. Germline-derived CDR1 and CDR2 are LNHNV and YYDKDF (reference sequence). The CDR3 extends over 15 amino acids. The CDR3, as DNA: TGTGCCACCAGCCCGAGCCGGGCCTCCTCCTACGAGCAGTACTTC. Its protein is CATSPSRASSYEQYF. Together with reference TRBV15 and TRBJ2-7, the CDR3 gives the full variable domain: DAMVIQNPRYQVTQFGKPVTLSCSQTLNHNVMYWYQQKSSQAPKLLFHYYDKDFNNEADTPDNFQSRRPNTSFCFLDIRSPGLGDTAMYLCATSPSRASSYEQYFGPGTRLTVT.

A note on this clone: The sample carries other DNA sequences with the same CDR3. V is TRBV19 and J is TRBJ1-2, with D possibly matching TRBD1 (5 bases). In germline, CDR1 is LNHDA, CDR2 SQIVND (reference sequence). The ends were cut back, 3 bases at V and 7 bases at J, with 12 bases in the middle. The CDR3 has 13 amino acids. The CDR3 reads CASSIGAGRGYTF. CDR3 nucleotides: TGTGCCAGTAGTATCGGGGCTGGGCGTGGCTACACCTTC.

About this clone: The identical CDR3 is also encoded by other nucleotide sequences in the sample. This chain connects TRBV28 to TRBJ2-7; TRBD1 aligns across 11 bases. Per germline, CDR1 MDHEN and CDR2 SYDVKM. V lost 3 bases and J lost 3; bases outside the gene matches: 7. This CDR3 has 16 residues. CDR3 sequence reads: CASSFGLDRGLYEQYF. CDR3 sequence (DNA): TGTGCCAGCAGTTTTGGCTTGGACAGGGGGCTCTACGAGCAGTACTTC.

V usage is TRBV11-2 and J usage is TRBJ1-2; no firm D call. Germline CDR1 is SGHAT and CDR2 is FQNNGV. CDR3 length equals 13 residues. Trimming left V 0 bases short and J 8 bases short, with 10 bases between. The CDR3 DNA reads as TGTGCCAGCAGCTTAGATCCCTCCGGCGGCTACACCTTC. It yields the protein CASSLDPSGGYTF. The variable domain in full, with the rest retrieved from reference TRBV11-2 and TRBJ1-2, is EAGVAQSPRYKIIEKRQSVAFWCNPISGHATLYWYQQILGQGPKLLIQFQNNGVVDDSQLPKDRFSAERLKGVDSTLKIQPAKLEDSAVYLCASSLDPSGGYTFGSGTRLTVV.

CDR3 loop: CAWSRLAGVSDTQYF. The CDR3 nucleotides are TGTGCCTGGAGCCGACTAGCGGGAGTCTCAGATACGCAGTATTTT. The V and J genes are TRBV30 and TRBJ2-3; TRBD2 aligns across 12 bases. This CDR3 comprises 15 residues. The V segment lost 3 bases and the J segment 4 bases; nucleotides outside the gene matches: 5. Germline V gene sequence: CDR1 GTSNPN, CDR2 SVGIG (reference sequence).

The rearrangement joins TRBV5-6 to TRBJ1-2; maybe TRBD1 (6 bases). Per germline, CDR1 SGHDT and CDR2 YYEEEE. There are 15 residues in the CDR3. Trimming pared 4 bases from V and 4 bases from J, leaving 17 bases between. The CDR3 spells CASSETTGWVYGYTF. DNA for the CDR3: TGTGCCAGCAGCGAAACGACAGGTTGGGTCTATGGCTACACCTTC.

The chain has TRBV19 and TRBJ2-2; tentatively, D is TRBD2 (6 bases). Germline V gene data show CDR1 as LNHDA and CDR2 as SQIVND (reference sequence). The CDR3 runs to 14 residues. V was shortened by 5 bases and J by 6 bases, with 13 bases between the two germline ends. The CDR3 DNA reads TGTGCCAGTAGTTTCCGGGAGTTGGCCGGGGAGCTGTTTTTT. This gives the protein CASSFRELAGELFF.

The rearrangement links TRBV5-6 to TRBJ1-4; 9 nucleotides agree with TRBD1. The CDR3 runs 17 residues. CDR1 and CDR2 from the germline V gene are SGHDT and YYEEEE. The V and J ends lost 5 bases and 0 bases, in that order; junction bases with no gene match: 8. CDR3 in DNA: TGTGCCAGCAGGGCCCGGGACAGGGTTGCAACTAATGAAAAACTGTTTTTT. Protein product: CASRARDRVATNEKLFF.

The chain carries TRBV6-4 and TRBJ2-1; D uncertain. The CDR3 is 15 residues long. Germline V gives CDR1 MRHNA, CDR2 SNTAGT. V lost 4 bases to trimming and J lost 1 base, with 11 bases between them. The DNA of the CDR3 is TGTGCCAGCAGTGCGACCGCTGCATCCTACAATGAGCAGTTCTTC. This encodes CASSATAASYNEQFF.

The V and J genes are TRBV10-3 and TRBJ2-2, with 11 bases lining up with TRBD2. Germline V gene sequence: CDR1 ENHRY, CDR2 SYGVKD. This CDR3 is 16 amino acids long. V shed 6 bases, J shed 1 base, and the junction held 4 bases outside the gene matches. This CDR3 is CAISPGLAENTGELFF. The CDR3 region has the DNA TGTGCCATCAGCCCGGGACTAGCGGAGAACACCGGGGAGCTGTTTTTT.

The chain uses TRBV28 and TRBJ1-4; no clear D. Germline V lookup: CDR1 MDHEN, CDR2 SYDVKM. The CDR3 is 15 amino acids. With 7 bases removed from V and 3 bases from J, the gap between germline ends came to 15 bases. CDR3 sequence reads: CASTPRSSANEKLFF. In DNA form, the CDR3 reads TGTGCCAGCACTCCTAGGAGCTCGGCTAATGAAAAACTGTTTTTT.

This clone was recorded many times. The CDR3 nucleotides read TGTGCCAGCAGTCCCGACAATCCCAATCAGCCCCAGCATTTT. This translates into CASSPDNPNQPQHF. J is TRBJ1-5 and V is TRBV27; D remains unclear. V lost 5 bases, J lost 3 bases, and 11 bases lay in between. The CDR3 sequence is 14 residues long. Germline V gene sequence: CDR1 MNHEY, CDR2 SMNVEV (reference sequence).

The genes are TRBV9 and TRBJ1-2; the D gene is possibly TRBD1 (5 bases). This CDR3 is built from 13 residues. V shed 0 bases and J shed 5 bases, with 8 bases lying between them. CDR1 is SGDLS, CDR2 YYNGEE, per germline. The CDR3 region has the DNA TGTGCCAGCAGCGTAGCGGGGACGTATGGCTACACCTTC. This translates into CASSVAGTYGYTF.

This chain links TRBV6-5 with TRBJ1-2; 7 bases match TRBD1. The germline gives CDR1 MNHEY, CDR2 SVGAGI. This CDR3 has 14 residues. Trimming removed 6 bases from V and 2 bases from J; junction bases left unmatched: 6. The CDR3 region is CASSPGTANYGYTF. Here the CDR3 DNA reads TGTGCCAGCAGCCCCGGGACAGCAAACTATGGCTACACCTTC.

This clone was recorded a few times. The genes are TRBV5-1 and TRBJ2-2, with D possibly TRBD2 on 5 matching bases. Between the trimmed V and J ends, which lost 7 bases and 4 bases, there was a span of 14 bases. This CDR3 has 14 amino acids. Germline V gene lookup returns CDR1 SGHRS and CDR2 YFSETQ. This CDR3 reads CASQLGSITGELFF. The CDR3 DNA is TGCGCCAGCCAGCTGGGGAGTATCACCGGGGAGCTGTTTTTT.

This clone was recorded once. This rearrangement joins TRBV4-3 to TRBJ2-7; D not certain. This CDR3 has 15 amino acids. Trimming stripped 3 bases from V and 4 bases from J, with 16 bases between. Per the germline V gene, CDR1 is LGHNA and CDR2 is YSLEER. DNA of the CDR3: TGCGCCAGCAGCCAGGCCTTCCTAGTGGGATACGAGCAGTACTTC. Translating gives CASSQAFLVGYEQYF.

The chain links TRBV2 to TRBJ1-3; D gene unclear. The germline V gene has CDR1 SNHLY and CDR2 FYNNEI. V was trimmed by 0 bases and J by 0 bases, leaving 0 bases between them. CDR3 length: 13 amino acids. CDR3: CASSEASGNTIYF. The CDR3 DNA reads TGTGCCAGCAGTGAAGCCTCTGGAAACACCATATATTTT. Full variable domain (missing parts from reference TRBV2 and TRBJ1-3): EPEVTQTPSHQVTQMGQEVILRCVPISNHLYFYWYRQILGQKVEFLVSFYNNEISEKSEIFDDQFSVERPDGSNFTLKIRSTKLEDSAMYFCASSEASGNTIYFGEGSWLTVV.

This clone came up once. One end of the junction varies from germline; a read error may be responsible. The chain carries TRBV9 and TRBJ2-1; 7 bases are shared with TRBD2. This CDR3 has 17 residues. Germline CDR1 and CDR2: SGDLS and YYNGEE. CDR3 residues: CACSVEAVGGSNNEQFF. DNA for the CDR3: TGTGCCTGCAGCGTAGAAGCGGTGGGCGGGAGCAACAATGAGCAGTTCTTC.

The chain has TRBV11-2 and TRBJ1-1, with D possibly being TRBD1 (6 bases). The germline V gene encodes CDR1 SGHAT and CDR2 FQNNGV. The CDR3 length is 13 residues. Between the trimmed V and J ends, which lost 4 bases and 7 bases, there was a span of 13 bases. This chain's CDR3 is CASSSQTGFEAFF. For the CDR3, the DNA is TGTGCCAGCAGCTCCCAAACAGGGTTTGAAGCTTTCTTT.

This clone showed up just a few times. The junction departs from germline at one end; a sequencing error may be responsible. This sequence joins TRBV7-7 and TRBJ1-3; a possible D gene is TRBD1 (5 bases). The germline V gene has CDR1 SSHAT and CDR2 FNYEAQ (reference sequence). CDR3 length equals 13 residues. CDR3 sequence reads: CASSARGADTIYF. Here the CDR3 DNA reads TGTGCTAGCAGCGCTCGAGGGGCGGACACCATATATTTT.

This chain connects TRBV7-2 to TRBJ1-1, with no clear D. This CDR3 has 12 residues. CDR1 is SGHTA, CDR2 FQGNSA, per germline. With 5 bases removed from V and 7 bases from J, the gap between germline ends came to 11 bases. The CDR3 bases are TGTGCCAGCAGCCCCAACACTATTGAAGCTTTCTTT. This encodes CASSPNTIEAFF.

CDR3 bases: TGTGCCAGCAGCTCGGGACTAGCGGGGGTTCTCACAGATACGCAGTATTTT. The encoded protein is CASSSGLAGVLTDTQYF. This chain joins TRBV11-2 and TRBJ2-3, with 14 bases matching TRBD2. The ends lost 4 bases at V and 2 bases at J; junction bases unmatched: 5. The CDR3 has 17 amino acids. Per germline, CDR1 SGHAT and CDR2 FQNNGV.

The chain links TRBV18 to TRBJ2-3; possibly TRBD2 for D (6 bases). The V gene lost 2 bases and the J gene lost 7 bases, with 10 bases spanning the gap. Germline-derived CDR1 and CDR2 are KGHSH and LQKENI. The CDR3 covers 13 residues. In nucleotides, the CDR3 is TGTGCCAGCTCACCAGGGACTGAGTATACGCAGTATTTT. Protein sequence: CASSPGTEYTQYF. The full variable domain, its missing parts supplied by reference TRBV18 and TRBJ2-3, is NAGVMQNPRHLVRRRGQEARLRCSPMKGHSHVYWYRQLPEEGLKFMVYLQKENIIDESGMPKERFSAEFPKEGPSILRIQQVVRGDSAAYFCASSPGTEYTQYFGPGTRLTVL.

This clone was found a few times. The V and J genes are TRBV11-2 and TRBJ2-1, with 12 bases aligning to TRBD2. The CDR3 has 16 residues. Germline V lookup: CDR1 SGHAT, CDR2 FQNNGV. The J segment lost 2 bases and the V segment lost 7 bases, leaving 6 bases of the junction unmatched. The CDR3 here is CASTSRTSGAYNEQFF. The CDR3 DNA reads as TGTGCCAGCACCTCGAGGACTAGCGGGGCCTACAATGAGCAGTTCTTC.

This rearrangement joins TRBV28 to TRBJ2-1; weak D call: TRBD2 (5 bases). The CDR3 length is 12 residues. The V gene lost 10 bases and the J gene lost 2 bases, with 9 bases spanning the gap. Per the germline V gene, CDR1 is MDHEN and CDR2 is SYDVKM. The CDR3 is CATRETYNEQFF. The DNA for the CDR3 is TGTGCCACCCGGGAAACCTACAATGAGCAGTTCTTC.